These T cell receptor beta chains were read from a single sample in a study of post-analysis software for immune sequencing data. TCRdb re-analysed the PCR reads in MiXCR, keeping a single row per CDR3 protein. The data hold a few hundred thousand distinct CDR3 sequences, with roughly 45% observed a single time. The material sequenced was blood. The receptors were sampled from a girl aged 10 to 17 with multiple sclerosis. Each CDR3 is given with its conserved first and last residue. The D gene is left open where the match is weak. Where a row states a size, it is once, few, many or the class of an expanded clone; other rows omit it.

V: TRBV7-3
J: TRBJ1-5
size: few
D: NA
CDR3: CASSLSPAGGQPQHF
DNA: TGTGCCAGCAGCTTATCCCCCGCGGGGGGTCAGCCCCAGCATTTT

V: TRBV20-1
J: TRBJ1-6
size: NA
D: TRBD1
CDR3: CSAPSDRVNSPLHF
DNA: TGCAGTGCACCATCTGACAGGGTGAATTCACCCCTCCACTTT

V: TRBV7-2
J: TRBJ2-7
size: few
D: NA
CDR3: CASSLRSGGTFSYEQYF
DNA: TGTGCCAGCAGCTTACGGTCAGGAGGGACGTTCTCCTACGAGCAGTACTTC

V: TRBV4-1
J: TRBJ1-2
size: few
D: NA
CDR3: CASSQVSQRGYTF
DNA: TGCGCCAGCAGCCAAGTGAGCCAGAGGGGCTACACCTTC

V: TRBV12-3/TRBV12-4
J: TRBJ2-5
size: NA
D: NA
CDR3: CATKEFQEPQYF
DNA: TGTGCCACCAAGGAGTTCCAAGAGCCCCAGTACTTC

V: TRBV28
J: TRBJ2-7
size: NA
D: NA
CDR3: CASSLPIGVDSYEQYF
DNA: TGTGCCAGCAGTCTGCCCATCGGTGTGGATTCCTACGAGCAGTACTTC

V: TRBV6-6
J: TRBJ1-5
size: NA
D: NA
CDR3: CASTGGNQPQHF
DNA: TGTGCCAGCACCGGGGGCAATCAGCCCCAGCATTTT

V: TRBV7-9
J: TRBJ1-2
size: NA
D: NA
CDR3: CASSPLLNYGYTF
DNA: TGTGCCAGCAGCCCCCTCCTTAACTATGGCTACACCTTC

V: TRBV29-1
J: TRBJ1-2
size: NA
D: NA
CDR3: CSHEGDNGYTF
DNA: TGCAGCCACGAAGGGGACAATGGCTACACCTTC

V: TRBV29-1
J: TRBJ2-7
size: few
D: NA
CDR3: CSVRALSYEQYF
DNA: TGCAGCGTAAGAGCGTTAAGCTACGAGCAGTACTTC

V: TRBV19
J: TRBJ2-7
size: NA
D: NA
CDR3: CASSIGYDSYEQYF
DNA: TGTGCCAGTAGTATCGGGTATGACAGCTACGAGCAGTACTTC